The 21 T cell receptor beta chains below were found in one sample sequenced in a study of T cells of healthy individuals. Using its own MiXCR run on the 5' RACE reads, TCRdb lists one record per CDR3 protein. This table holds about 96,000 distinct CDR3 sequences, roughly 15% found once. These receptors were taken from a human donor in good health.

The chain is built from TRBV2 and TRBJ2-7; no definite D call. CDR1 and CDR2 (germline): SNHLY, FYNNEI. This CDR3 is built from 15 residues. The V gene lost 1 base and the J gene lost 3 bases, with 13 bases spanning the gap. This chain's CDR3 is CASSEESVIVYEQYF. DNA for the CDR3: TGTGCCAGCAGTGAAGAGTCAGTCATTGTCTACGAGCAGTACTTC.

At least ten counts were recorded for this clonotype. The CDR3 DNA reads TGTGCCAGCAGCTCGGATAGCGGGGTCGAGCAGTTCTTC. As protein: CASSSDSGVEQFF. The chain employs TRBV7-7 and TRBJ2-1; 8 bases are shared with TRBD2. Germline CDR1 reads SSHAT; CDR2 reads FNYEAQ (reference sequence). V gave up 4 bases and J gave up 10 bases; unmatched junction bases: 6. The CDR3 covers 13 residues.

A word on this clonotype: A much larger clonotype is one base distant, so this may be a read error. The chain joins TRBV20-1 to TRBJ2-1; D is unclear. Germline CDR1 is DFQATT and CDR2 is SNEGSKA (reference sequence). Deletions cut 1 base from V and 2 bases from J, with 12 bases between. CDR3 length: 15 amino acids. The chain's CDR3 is CSARAGDRPYNEQFF. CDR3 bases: TGCAGTGCTAGAGCTGGGGATCGTCCCTACAATGAGCAGTTCTTC.

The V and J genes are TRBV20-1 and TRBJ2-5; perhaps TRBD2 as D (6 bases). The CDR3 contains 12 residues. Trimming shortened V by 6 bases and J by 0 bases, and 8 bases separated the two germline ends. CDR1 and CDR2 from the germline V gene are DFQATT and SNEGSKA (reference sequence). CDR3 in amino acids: CSARDYQETQYF. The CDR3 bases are TGCAGTGCCAGGGACTACCAAGAGACCCAGTACTTC.

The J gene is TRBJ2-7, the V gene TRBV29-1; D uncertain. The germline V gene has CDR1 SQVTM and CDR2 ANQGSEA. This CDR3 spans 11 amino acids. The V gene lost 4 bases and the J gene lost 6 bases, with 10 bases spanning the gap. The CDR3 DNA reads TGCAGCGTTGTAGTAGTTCCCGAGCAGTACTTC. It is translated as CSVVVVPEQYF.

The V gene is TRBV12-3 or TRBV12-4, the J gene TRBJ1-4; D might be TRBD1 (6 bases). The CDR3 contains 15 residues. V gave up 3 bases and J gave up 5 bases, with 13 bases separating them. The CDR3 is CASSFGGTLNEKLFF. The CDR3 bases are TGTGCCAGCAGTTTTGGCGGGACACTGAATGAAAAACTGTTTTTT.

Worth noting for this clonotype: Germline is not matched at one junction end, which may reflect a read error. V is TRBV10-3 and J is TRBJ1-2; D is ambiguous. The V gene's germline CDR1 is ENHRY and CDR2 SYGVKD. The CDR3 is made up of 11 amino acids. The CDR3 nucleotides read TGTGCCATCAGGGTGGGAAATGGCTACAACTTC. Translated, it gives CAIRVGNGYNF.

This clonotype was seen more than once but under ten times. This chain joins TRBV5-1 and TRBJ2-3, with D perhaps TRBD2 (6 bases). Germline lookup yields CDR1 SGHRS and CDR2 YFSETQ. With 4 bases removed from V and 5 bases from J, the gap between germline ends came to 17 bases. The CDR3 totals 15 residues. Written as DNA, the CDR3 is TGCGCCAGCAGCCCCGGCAGGTTGGGAGGAGATACGCAGTATTTT. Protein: CASSPGRLGGDTQYF.

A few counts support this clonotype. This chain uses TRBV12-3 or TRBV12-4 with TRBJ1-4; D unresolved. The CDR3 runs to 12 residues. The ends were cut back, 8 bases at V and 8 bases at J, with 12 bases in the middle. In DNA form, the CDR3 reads TGTGCCAGCTCAGACTTTCGGGAAAAACTGTTTTTT. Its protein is CASSDFREKLFF.

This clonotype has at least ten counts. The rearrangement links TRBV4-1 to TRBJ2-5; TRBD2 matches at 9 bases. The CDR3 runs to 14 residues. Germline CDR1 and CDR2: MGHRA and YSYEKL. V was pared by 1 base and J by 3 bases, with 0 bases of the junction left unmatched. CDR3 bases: TGCGCCAGCAGCCAAGGGACTAGCGAAGAGACCCAGTACTTC. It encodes CASSQGTSEETQYF.

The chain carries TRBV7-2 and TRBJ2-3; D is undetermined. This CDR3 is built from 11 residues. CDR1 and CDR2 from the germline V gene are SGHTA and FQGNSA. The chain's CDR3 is CSGGGTDTQYF. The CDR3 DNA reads TGTTCGGGTGGGGGCACAGATACGCAGTATTTT.

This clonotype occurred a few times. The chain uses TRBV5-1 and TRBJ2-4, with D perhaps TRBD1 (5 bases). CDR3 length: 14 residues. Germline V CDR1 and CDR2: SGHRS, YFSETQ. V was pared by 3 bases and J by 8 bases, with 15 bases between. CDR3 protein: CASSSGIVGDIQYF. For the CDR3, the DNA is TGCGCCAGCAGCTCAGGGATAGTTGGAGACATTCAGTACTTC.

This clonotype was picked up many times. The CDR3 bases are TGCAGCGTCGCCCAAGGACTAGCGGGAGCTGGAGATACGCAGTATTTT. This codes for CSVAQGLAGAGDTQYF. The V gene is TRBV29-1, the J gene TRBJ2-3; 13 bases fit TRBD2. Trimming cost V 6 bases and J 5 bases; bases outside gene matches: 11. The CDR3 spans 16 residues. CDR1 is SQVTM, CDR2 ANQGSEA, per germline.

The CDR3 sequence: CASSSSGESKNIQYF. For the CDR3, the DNA is TGCGCCAGCAGCAGTTCAGGGGAGTCCAAAAACATTCAGTACTTC. This chain links TRBV5-1 with TRBJ2-4; D perhaps matches TRBD1 (6 bases). The CDR3 length is 15 residues. V gave up 4 bases and J gave up 2 bases, with 13 bases separating them. Germline-derived CDR1 and CDR2 are SGHRS and YFSETQ.

CDR3 sequence reads: CSARDPLSGNTIYF. The CDR3, as DNA: TGCAGTGCTAGAGATCCCCTCTCTGGAAACACCATATATTTT. The chain employs TRBV20-1 and TRBJ1-3; D is ambiguous. Germline V gene lookup returns CDR1 DFQATT and CDR2 SNEGSKA (reference sequence). V lost 0 bases to trimming and J lost 0 bases, with 6 bases between them. This CDR3 comprises 14 residues.

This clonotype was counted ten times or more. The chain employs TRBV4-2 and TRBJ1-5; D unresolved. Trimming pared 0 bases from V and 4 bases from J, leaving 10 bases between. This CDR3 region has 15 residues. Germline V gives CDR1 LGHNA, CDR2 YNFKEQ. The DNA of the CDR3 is TGTGCCAGCAGCCAAGAGGGAGGGTTTAATCAGCCCCAGCATTTT. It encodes CASSQEGGFNQPQHF.

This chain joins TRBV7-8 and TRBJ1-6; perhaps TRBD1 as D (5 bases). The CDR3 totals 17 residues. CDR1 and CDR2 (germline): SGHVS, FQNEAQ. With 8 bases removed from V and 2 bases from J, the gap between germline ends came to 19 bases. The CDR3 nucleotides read TGTGCCAGCTACGGGGCTCGCAGGGTCGCCTATAATTCACCCCTCCACTTT. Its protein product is CASYGARRVAYNSPLHF.

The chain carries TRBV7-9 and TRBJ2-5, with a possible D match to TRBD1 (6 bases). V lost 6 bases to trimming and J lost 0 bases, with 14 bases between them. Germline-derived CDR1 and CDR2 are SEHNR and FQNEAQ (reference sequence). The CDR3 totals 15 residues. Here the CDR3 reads CASRSGTSNQETQYF. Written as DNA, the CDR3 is TGTGCCAGCAGATCCGGGACATCTAACCAAGAGACCCAGTACTTC.

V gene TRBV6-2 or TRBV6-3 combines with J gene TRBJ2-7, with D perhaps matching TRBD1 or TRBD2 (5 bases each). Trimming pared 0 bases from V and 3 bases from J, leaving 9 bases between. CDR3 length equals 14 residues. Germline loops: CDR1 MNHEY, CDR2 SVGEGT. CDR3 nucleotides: TGTGCCAGCAGTTACTCCCTTGGGGGCTACGAGCAGTACTTC. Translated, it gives CASSYSLGGYEQYF.

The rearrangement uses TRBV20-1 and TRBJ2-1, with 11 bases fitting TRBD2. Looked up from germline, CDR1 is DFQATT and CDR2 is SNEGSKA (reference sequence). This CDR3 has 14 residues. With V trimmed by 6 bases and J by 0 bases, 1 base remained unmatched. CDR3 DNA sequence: TGCAGTGCCACTAGCGGGAGCTCCTACAATGAGCAGTTCTTC. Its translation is CSATSGSSYNEQFF.

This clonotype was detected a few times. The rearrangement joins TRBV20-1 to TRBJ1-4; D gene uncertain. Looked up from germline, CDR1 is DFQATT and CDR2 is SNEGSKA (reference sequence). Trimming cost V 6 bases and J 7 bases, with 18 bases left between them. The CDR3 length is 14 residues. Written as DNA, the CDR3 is TGCAGTGCCCCGCTCGCTGGAAGATCTGAAAAACTGTTTTTT. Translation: CSAPLAGRSEKLFF.